The rows below give T cell receptor beta chains drawn from one sample of a study of OX40 agonist ivuxolimab in advanced cancers. Sequenced by immunoSEQ multiplex PCR; TCRdb stores in-frame clones only, minus some. This table holds 100,000 to 150,000 clones, just over 90% found once. The source material was CD4+ or CD8+ T cells sorted from blood, sampled in a trial of the OX40 agonist ivuxolimab. The source of these receptors is an adult with an advanced solid tumor such as melanoma, head and neck, liver or kidney cancer. CDR3s include the opening cysteine and the closing phenylalanine or tryptophan. A D gene is named only where the DNA matches it firmly.

j_call | v_call | d_call | cdr3_aa | cdr3_nt
TRBJ2-3 | TRBV7-9 | TRBD2 | CASSLAGGISAQYF | TGTGCCAGCAGCTTAGCGGGGGGGATAAGTGCGCAGTATTTT
TRBJ2-7 | TRBV2 | TRBD1 | CASSEQGAGYEQYF | TGTGCCAGCAGCGAACAGGGGGCGGGCTACGAGCAGTACTTC
TRBJ1-3 | TRBV4-1 | TRBD1 | CASSQMDRGANTIYF | TGCGCCAGCAGCCAGATGGACAGGGGTGCAAACACCATATATTTT
TRBJ2-3 | TRBV9 | NA | CASSVEPSDRTDTQYF | TGTGCCAGCAGCGTAGAACCGAGCGACCGCACAGATACGCAGTATTTT
TRBJ2-3 | TRBV5-8 | NA | CASSYHLNPSTDTQYF | TGTGCCAGCAGCTATCACCTAAACCCTAGCACAGATACGCAGTATTTT
TRBJ1-5 | TRBV4-2 | TRBD1 | CASSQGGQVNQPQHF | TGTGCCAGCAGCCAAGGGGGACAGGTCAATCAGCCCCAGCATTTT
TRBJ2-7 | TRBV7-9 | NA | CASSADYEQYF | TGTGCCAGCAGCGCCGACTACGAGCAGTACTTC
TRBJ2-2 | TRBV6-5 | NA | CASSYMGRNTGELFF | TGTGCCAGCAGTTACATGGGGAGGAACACCGGGGAGCTGTTTTTT
TRBJ1-5 | TRBV9 | TRBD1 | CASSAGTGPQPQHF | TGTGCCAGCAGCGCGGGGACAGGGCCTCAGCCCCAGCATTTT
TRBJ1-2 | TRBV19 | NA | CASSKEPTYGYTF | TGTGCCAGTAGTAAGGAGCCTACCTATGGCTACACCTTC
TRBJ2-6 | TRBV25-1 | NA | CASSERVGVAGANVLTF | TGTGCCAGCAGTGAAAGGGTAGGGGTGGCTGGGGCCAACGTCCTGACTTTC
TRBJ2-5 | TRBV25-1 | TRBD2 | CASRGGQETQYF | TGTGCCAGTCGGGGGGGGCAAGAGACCCAGTACTTC
TRBJ2-3 | TRBV4-3 | NA | CASSQGWSPSPSSTDTQYF | TGCGCCAGCAGCCAAGGTTGGAGTCCTAGCCCCTCGAGCACAGATACGCAGTATTTT